This is a list of T cell receptor beta chains from one sample in a study of T cells after yellow fever vaccination. TCRdb used MiXCR to reprocess the 5' RACE reads, holding one entry per CDR3 protein. The repertoire consists of fewer than 650,000 distinct CDR3 sequences, with 21% occurring once and the leading ten covering roughly a sixth. This sample comprised PBMCs, obtained about 20 days after the first yellow fever vaccination. Receptors were obtained from a man between 18 and 29 years old who received the YFV17D yellow fever vaccine. Both conserved end residues are part of each CDR3. Each record gives: J gene, D gene, clone size, V gene, CDR3 DNA, CDR3 protein. The D gene is left open where the match is weak. For some rows the clone size is stated as once, few or many, or as a class when expanded; others skip it.

j_gene: TRBJ2-6
d_gene: -
abundance: -
v_gene: TRBV7-9
CDR3nt: TGTGCCAGCAGCTTTAGGTCGTCCTCTGGGGCCAACGTCCTGACTTTC
CDR3aa: CASSFRSSSGANVLTF

j_gene: TRBJ2-1
d_gene: -
abundance: few
v_gene: TRBV24-1
CDR3nt: TGTGCCACCAGTGATCGGGGGACGATAACCTACAATGAGCAGTTCTTC
CDR3aa: CATSDRGTITYNEQFF

j_gene: TRBJ2-5
d_gene: -
abundance: few
v_gene: TRBV10-3
CDR3nt: TGTGCCATCAGTGAGTCCGGGTTAGAGACCCAGTACTTC
CDR3aa: CAISESGLETQYF

j_gene: TRBJ1-2
d_gene: TRBD1
abundance: few
v_gene: TRBV10-3
CDR3nt: TGTGCCATCAGTGACGGACAGGGGGCTAACTATGGCTACACCTTC
CDR3aa: CAISDGQGANYGYTF

j_gene: TRBJ2-3
d_gene: -
abundance: -
v_gene: TRBV6-5
CDR3nt: TGTGCCAGCAGTTACTCTACCGCCCCCCACCAGTATTTT
CDR3aa: CASSYSTAPHQYF

j_gene: TRBJ2-5
d_gene: -
abundance: -
v_gene: TRBV3-1
CDR3nt: TGTGCCAGCAGCCCGCCCGGGGTCGGGGAGACCCAGTACTTC
CDR3aa: CASSPPGVGETQYF

j_gene: TRBJ2-7
d_gene: TRBD1
abundance: few
v_gene: TRBV20-1
CDR3nt: TGCAGTGCTGGAGGGGACAGGCCGACCTACGAGCAGTACTTC
CDR3aa: CSAGGDRPTYEQYF

j_gene: TRBJ2-7
d_gene: -
abundance: -
v_gene: TRBV14
CDR3nt: TGTGCCAGCAGCCACGGACCGGGCCCTTACGAGCAGTACTTC
CDR3aa: CASSHGPGPYEQYF

j_gene: TRBJ2-5
d_gene: TRBD1
abundance: -
v_gene: TRBV6-2/TRBV6-3
CDR3nt: TGTGCCAGCAGCCACAGGGGTAGAGAGACCCAGTACTTC
CDR3aa: CASSHRGRETQYF

j_gene: TRBJ2-6
d_gene: -
abundance: -
v_gene: TRBV4-2
CDR3nt: TGTGCCAGCAGCCAAGTCGAGGTAACTGGGGCCAACGTCCTGACTTTC
CDR3aa: CASSQVEVTGANVLTF

j_gene: TRBJ2-5
d_gene: -
abundance: few
v_gene: TRBV3-1
CDR3nt: TGTGCCAGCAGCCATGGAGGGGTGGAGACCCAGTACTTC
CDR3aa: CASSHGGVETQYF

j_gene: TRBJ2-1
d_gene: TRBD1
abundance: few
v_gene: TRBV20-1
CDR3nt: TGCAGTGCTAGCTTGACAGGGGGCTCCGGCAATGAGCAGTTCTTC
CDR3aa: CSASLTGGSGNEQFF

j_gene: TRBJ2-7
d_gene: TRBD1
abundance: -
v_gene: TRBV27
CDR3nt: TGTGCCAGCAGTTTATTCGGGACAGGCTACGAGCAGTACTTC
CDR3aa: CASSLFGTGYEQYF

j_gene: TRBJ1-1
d_gene: -
abundance: -
v_gene: TRBV2
CDR3nt: TGTGCCGGGGGACGTTACGCTGAAGCTTTCTTT
CDR3aa: CAGGRYAEAFF

j_gene: TRBJ1-2
d_gene: -
abundance: -
v_gene: TRBV5-5
CDR3nt: TGTGCCAGCAGCTTGCTGTCGGACTCCTATGGCTACACCTTC
CDR3aa: CASSLLSDSYGYTF

j_gene: TRBJ2-7
d_gene: -
abundance: -
v_gene: TRBV11-2
CDR3nt: TGTGCCAGCAGCTTCTACGGGACTCGGAGCGAGCAGTACTTC
CDR3aa: CASSFYGTRSEQYF

j_gene: TRBJ2-7
d_gene: -
abundance: few
v_gene: TRBV6-5
CDR3nt: TGTGCCAGCAGTTACTCGAGGGGGCGGGGGATGGACGAGCAGTACTTC
CDR3aa: CASSYSRGRGMDEQYF

j_gene: TRBJ2-1
d_gene: TRBD1
abundance: many
v_gene: TRBV7-3
CDR3nt: TGTGCCAGCAGCTGGGGTGGGACAGGGAAATTAAATGAGCAGTTCTTC
CDR3aa: CASSWGGTGKLNEQFF

j_gene: TRBJ2-6
d_gene: -
abundance: -
v_gene: TRBV6-1
CDR3nt: TGTGCCAGCAGGGTACAGGGCCTGGCTGGGGCCAACGTCCTGACTTTC
CDR3aa: CASRVQGLAGANVLTF

j_gene: TRBJ1-5
d_gene: -
abundance: -
v_gene: TRBV21-1
CDR3nt: TGTGCCAGCATCCTCGGGCCCCAGCATTTT
CDR3aa: CASILGPQHF

j_gene: TRBJ1-5
d_gene: -
abundance: -
v_gene: TRBV12-3/TRBV12-4
CDR3nt: TGTGCCAGCGGATTGGATGCTCACCAGGGCAATCAGCCCCAGCATTTT
CDR3aa: CASGLDAHQGNQPQHF

j_gene: TRBJ2-1
d_gene: TRBD1
abundance: few
v_gene: TRBV24-1
CDR3nt: TGTGCCACCAGTGCGCGGGACAGGGTACTGAATGAGCAGTTCTTC
CDR3aa: CATSARDRVLNEQFF

j_gene: TRBJ2-1
d_gene: TRBD1
abundance: -
v_gene: TRBV2
CDR3nt: TGTGCCAGCAGCATCGACAGGGTAGGCAATGAGCAGTTCTTC
CDR3aa: CASSIDRVGNEQFF

j_gene: TRBJ1-2
d_gene: TRBD1
abundance: few
v_gene: TRBV19
CDR3nt: TGTGCCAGTACCAGGGGGCATACCAACTATGGCTACACCTTC
CDR3aa: CASTRGHTNYGYTF

j_gene: TRBJ2-1
d_gene: TRBD2
abundance: many
v_gene: TRBV5-1
CDR3nt: TGCGCCAGCAGCTGGACTAGCCAAGATGAGCAGTTCTTC
CDR3aa: CASSWTSQDEQFF

j_gene: TRBJ2-1
d_gene: TRBD2
abundance: -
v_gene: TRBV6-4
CDR3nt: TGTGCCAGCAGTGACAGGGCTAGCGGGGGGTATGAGCAGTTCTTC
CDR3aa: CASSDRASGGYEQFF

j_gene: TRBJ2-1
d_gene: TRBD2
abundance: -
v_gene: TRBV18
CDR3nt: TGTGCCAGCTCACCCTATACTAGCGGGGGGAATGAGCAGTTCTTC
CDR3aa: CASSPYTSGGNEQFF

j_gene: TRBJ2-3
d_gene: -
abundance: -
v_gene: TRBV4-2
CDR3nt: TGTGCCAGCAGCCAAGATCGACCAACAGATACGCAGTATTTT
CDR3aa: CASSQDRPTDTQYF

j_gene: TRBJ1-2
d_gene: -
abundance: -
v_gene: TRBV6-1
CDR3nt: TGTGCCAGCAGTAAAGGGCAGTACTATGGCTACACCTTC
CDR3aa: CASSKGQYYGYTF

j_gene: TRBJ2-1
d_gene: TRBD2
abundance: few
v_gene: TRBV29-1
CDR3nt: TGCAGCGTTGAAGCGGGGACTAGCGGGTTGAGCTCCTACAATGAGCAGTTCTTC
CDR3aa: CSVEAGTSGLSSYNEQFF

j_gene: TRBJ2-3
d_gene: TRBD2
abundance: few
v_gene: TRBV20-1
CDR3nt: TGCAGTGCTATAGGGACTAGCGGGGGGGCCCTACCAAGCACAGATACGCAGTATTTT
CDR3aa: CSAIGTSGGALPSTDTQYF

j_gene: TRBJ2-2
d_gene: -
abundance: few
v_gene: TRBV6-6
CDR3nt: TGTGCCAGCAGTTCCGGGACGGGCTTAGAGCTGTTTTTT
CDR3aa: CASSSGTGLELFF

j_gene: TRBJ2-1
d_gene: TRBD2
abundance: -
v_gene: TRBV20-1
CDR3nt: TGCAGTGCTAGCTCCCCCGCTAGCGGGGAGGTCATGGATGAGCAGTTCTTC
CDR3aa: CSASSPASGEVMDEQFF

j_gene: TRBJ2-3
d_gene: -
abundance: -
v_gene: TRBV30
CDR3nt: TGTGCCTGGAGTGTACTATCGGATACGCAGTATTTT
CDR3aa: CAWSVLSDTQYF

j_gene: TRBJ1-3
d_gene: -
abundance: few
v_gene: TRBV21-1
CDR3nt: TGTGCCAGCAGCAGAGGGACAGACTCCTCTGGGCCTGGAAACACCATATATTTT
CDR3aa: CASSRGTDSSGPGNTIYF

j_gene: TRBJ1-1
d_gene: -
abundance: few
v_gene: TRBV18
CDR3nt: TGTGCCAGCTCACCACCGAGGGGGAACACTGAAGCTTTCTTT
CDR3aa: CASSPPRGNTEAFF

j_gene: TRBJ1-1
d_gene: TRBD1
abundance: few
v_gene: TRBV20-1
CDR3nt: TGCAGTGCTAGAGAGCCGACAGGGGCGACGAACACTGAAGCTTTCTTT
CDR3aa: CSAREPTGATNTEAFF

j_gene: TRBJ2-2
d_gene: -
abundance: many
v_gene: TRBV5-6
CDR3nt: TGTGCCAGCAGCCGAGTTGCCGGGGAGCTGTTTTTT
CDR3aa: CASSRVAGELFF

j_gene: TRBJ2-6
d_gene: TRBD1
abundance: -
v_gene: TRBV28
CDR3nt: TGTGCCAGCAGTACACTCCACCGGGACAGGGGTAGTGGGGCCAACGTCCTGACTTTC
CDR3aa: CASSTLHRDRGSGANVLTF

j_gene: TRBJ2-7
d_gene: -
abundance: -
v_gene: TRBV20-1
CDR3nt: TGCAGTGCCCCCCGGTCCGACGGCTCCTACGAGCAGTACTTC
CDR3aa: CSAPRSDGSYEQYF

j_gene: TRBJ2-1
d_gene: -
abundance: few
v_gene: TRBV12-3/TRBV12-4
CDR3nt: TGTGCCAGCAGCCCACCTTGGGGCATCTACAATGAGCAGTTCTTC
CDR3aa: CASSPPWGIYNEQFF

j_gene: TRBJ1-5
d_gene: TRBD1
abundance: -
v_gene: TRBV29-1
CDR3nt: TGCAGCGTGGGACAGGGCAATCAGCCCCAGCATTTT
CDR3aa: CSVGQGNQPQHF

j_gene: TRBJ2-4
d_gene: -
abundance: -
v_gene: TRBV7-2
CDR3nt: TGTGCCAGCAGCCCGGGGGGCTCCCGAGAAAACATTCAGTACTTC
CDR3aa: CASSPGGSRENIQYF

j_gene: TRBJ2-7
d_gene: -
abundance: few
v_gene: TRBV30
CDR3nt: TGTGCCTGGAGTGTACTCCCAGCAGGGGAGCAGTACTTC
CDR3aa: CAWSVLPAGEQYF

j_gene: TRBJ2-3
d_gene: TRBD1
abundance: -
v_gene: TRBV29-1
CDR3nt: TGCAGCGCAACCGGACAGGACAGAGGCACAGATACGCAGTATTTT
CDR3aa: CSATGQDRGTDTQYF

j_gene: TRBJ2-4
d_gene: -
abundance: -
v_gene: TRBV18
CDR3nt: TGTGCCAGCTCACCACTTCCCGGGACCGTCGGCAACTTTCAGTACTTC
CDR3aa: CASSPLPGTVGNFQYF

j_gene: TRBJ1-2
d_gene: TRBD1
abundance: few
v_gene: TRBV7-2
CDR3nt: TGTGCCAGCAGCCCAGGACAGGCGAACTATGGCTACACCTTC
CDR3aa: CASSPGQANYGYTF

j_gene: TRBJ2-3
d_gene: -
abundance: -
v_gene: TRBV19
CDR3nt: TGTGCCAGTAGTCCGTACGGGAGCACAGATACGCAGTATTTT
CDR3aa: CASSPYGSTDTQYF

j_gene: TRBJ2-1
d_gene: TRBD2
abundance: few
v_gene: TRBV6-5
CDR3nt: TGTGCCAGCAGTTCTCCAAATAGCGGGGGCTACAATGAGCAGTTCTTC
CDR3aa: CASSSPNSGGYNEQFF

j_gene: TRBJ2-7
d_gene: TRBD1
abundance: -
v_gene: TRBV12-3/TRBV12-4
CDR3nt: TGTGCCAGCACCGAAACCAGGGGGCGCGGTTACCACGAGCAGTACTTC
CDR3aa: CASTETRGRGYHEQYF

j_gene: TRBJ1-1
d_gene: TRBD1
abundance: few
v_gene: TRBV20-1
CDR3nt: TGCAGTGCTAGAACGGACAGGGGATTTGAAGCTTTCTTT
CDR3aa: CSARTDRGFEAFF

j_gene: TRBJ2-4
d_gene: TRBD2
abundance: -
v_gene: TRBV25-1
CDR3nt: TGTGCCAGCAGTGGCGTGACTAGCTCTAAAAACATTCAGTACTTC
CDR3aa: CASSGVTSSKNIQYF

j_gene: TRBJ2-5
d_gene: -
abundance: -
v_gene: TRBV11-2
CDR3nt: TGTGCCAGCAGCTCCCAACAGGGAACAGGCCAAGAGACCCAGTACTTC
CDR3aa: CASSSQQGTGQETQYF

j_gene: TRBJ1-3
d_gene: -
abundance: few
v_gene: TRBV7-9
CDR3nt: TGTGCCAGCAGTGGACAGAATTCAGCTGGAAACACCATATATTTT
CDR3aa: CASSGQNSAGNTIYF